These T cell receptor beta chains were read from a single sample in a study of blood T cell repertoires in COVID-19. Measured with immunoSEQ multiplex PCR; TCRdb has only the in-frame clones, and not every one. The profile shows under 95,000 clones, about 93% of them singletons. Sequenced sample: peripheral blood. The receptor source for this set is a woman aged 45 to 65 in a cohort sampled during active COVID-19. CDR3s include the opening cysteine and the closing phenylalanine or tryptophan. D genes are given only for firm matches. Rows give clone size only sometimes, using once, few, many, or a class for an expanded clone.

>TRBD2|TRBJ2-3|TRBV7-3|once
CASSSGLAGDTQYF
TGTGCCAGCAGCTCGGGACTAGCGGGGGATACGCAGTATTTT
>TRBD2|TRBJ2-7|TRBV19|-
CASSTEGTSGRQYF
TGTGCCAGTAGTACCGAGGGGACTAGCGGGAGGCAGTACTTC
>TRBD1|TRBJ2-3|TRBV7-2|-
CASSLNGRGLDTQYF
TGTGCCAGCAGCTTAAACGGCAGGGGGTTGGATACGCAGTATTTT
>-|TRBJ1-5|TRBV21-1|once
CASSKRADSQGGMRNQPQHF
TGTGCCAGCAGCAAACGTGCCGATTCACAGGGGGGGATGCGCAATCAGCCCCAGCATTTT
>-|TRBJ1-1|TRBV21-1|-
CASSILGEGTEAFF
TGTGCCAGCAGTATCCTAGGGGAGGGCACTGAAGCTTTCTTT
>-|TRBJ1-2|TRBV29-1|-
CSGKGGVEYGYTF
TGCAGCGGGAAAGGTGGAGTTGAGTATGGCTACACCTTC
>-|TRBJ2-7|TRBV27|-
CASSFDSVRLDEQYF
TGTGCCAGCAGTTTCGACAGCGTCCGACTAGACGAGCAGTACTTC
>-|TRBJ2-7|TRBV4-1|few
CASSHPDRTYEQYF
TGCGCCAGCAGCCACCCCGACAGAACCTACGAGCAGTACTTC
>-|TRBJ2-1|TRBV28|-
CASSSIYNEQFF
TGTGCCAGCAGTTCCATCTACAATGAGCAGTTCTTC
>-|TRBJ1-4|TRBV4-1|-
CASSQDSNTRKLFF
TGCGCCAGCAGCCAAGATTCGAACACCAGAAAACTGTTTTTT
>TRBD2|TRBJ2-5|TRBV9|-
CASSVMSSGGQETQYF
TGTGCCAGCAGCGTAATGTCGAGCGGGGGGCAAGAGACCCAGTACTTC
>TRBD1|TRBJ1-5|TRBV6-1|-
CASSEGQGVEPQHF
TGTGCCAGCAGTGAGGGACAGGGGGTTGAGCCCCAGCATTTT
>-|TRBJ2-3|TRBV4-1|-
CASSYRLVSTDTQYF
TGCGCCAGCAGCTACCGACTAGTTTCCACAGATACGCAGTATTTT
>TRBD1|TRBJ1-1|TRBV5-4|once
CASSLDGQGDTEAFF
TGTGCCAGCAGCTTGGACGGACAGGGAGACACTGAAGCTTTCTTT